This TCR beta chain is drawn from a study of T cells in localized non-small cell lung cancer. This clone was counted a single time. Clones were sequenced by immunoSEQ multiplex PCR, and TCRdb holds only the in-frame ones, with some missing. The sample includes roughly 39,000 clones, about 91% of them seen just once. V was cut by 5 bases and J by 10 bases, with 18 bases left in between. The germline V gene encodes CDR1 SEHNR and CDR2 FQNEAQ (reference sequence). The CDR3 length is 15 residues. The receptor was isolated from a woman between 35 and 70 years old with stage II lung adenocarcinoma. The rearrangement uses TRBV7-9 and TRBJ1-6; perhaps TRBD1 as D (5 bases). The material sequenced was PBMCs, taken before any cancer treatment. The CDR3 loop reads CASSPPAVGVSPLHF. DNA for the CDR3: TGTGCCAGCAGCCCACCGGCGGTGGGGGTATCACCCCTCCACTTT.